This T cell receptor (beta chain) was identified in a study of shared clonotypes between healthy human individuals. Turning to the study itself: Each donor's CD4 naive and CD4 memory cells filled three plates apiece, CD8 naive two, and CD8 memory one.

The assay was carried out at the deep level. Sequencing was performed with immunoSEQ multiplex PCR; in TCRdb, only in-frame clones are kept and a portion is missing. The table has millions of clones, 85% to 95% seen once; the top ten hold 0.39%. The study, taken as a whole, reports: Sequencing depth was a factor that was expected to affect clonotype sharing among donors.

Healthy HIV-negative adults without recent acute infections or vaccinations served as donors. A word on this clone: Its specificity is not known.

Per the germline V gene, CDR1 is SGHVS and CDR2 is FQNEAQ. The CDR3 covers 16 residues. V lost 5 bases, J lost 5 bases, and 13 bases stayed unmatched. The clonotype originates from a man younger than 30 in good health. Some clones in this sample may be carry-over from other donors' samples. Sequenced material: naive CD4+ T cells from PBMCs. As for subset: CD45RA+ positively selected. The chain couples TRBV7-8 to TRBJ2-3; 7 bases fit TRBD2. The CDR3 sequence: CASSRAPGGRGDTQYF. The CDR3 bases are TGTGCCAGCAGCCGGGCCCCGGGAGGCCGGGGAGATACGCAGTATTTT.